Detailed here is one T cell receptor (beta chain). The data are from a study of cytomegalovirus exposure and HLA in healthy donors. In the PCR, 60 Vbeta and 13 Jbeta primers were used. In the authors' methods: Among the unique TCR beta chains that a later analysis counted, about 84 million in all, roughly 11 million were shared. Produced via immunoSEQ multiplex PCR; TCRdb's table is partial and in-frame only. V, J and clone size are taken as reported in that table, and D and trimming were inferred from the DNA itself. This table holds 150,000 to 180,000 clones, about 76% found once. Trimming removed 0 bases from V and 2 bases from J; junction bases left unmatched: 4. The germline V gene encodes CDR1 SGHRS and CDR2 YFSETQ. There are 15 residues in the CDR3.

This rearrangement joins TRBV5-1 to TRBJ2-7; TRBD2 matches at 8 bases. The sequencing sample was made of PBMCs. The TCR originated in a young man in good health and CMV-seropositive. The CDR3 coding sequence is TGCGCCAGCAGCTTGGTGTCGGGAGGGACCTACGAGCAGTACTTC. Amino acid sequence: CASSLVSGGTYEQYF.